This TCR beta chain stems from a study of human T cells and chemical hapten exposure. Study as a whole: Per-sample TCR yield variation was attributed mainly to small pooled library volume differences.

Stated time point: healthy volunteer bleed at 6 weeks. Total RNA was isolated from whole blood that had not been fractionated. Points from the study as a whole: DPC sensitization did not alter TCRs above 1 in 1000 frequency.

Separate cDNA molecules received unique molecular identifiers, which the library attached to them. Per the study methods: From around 25,000 to 690,000 TCRs were found per sample, with a median of about 96,000. TCRdb processed the RACE reads anew with MiXCR; each CDR3 protein has one entry. TCRdb assigned the V and J calls; the authors' analysis was not used. The table records more than 60,000 distinct CDR3 sequences, over 8.5% of them present only once. This clonotype has at least ten counts. Its antigen remains unknown. The specimen was whole blood. This clonotype was obtained from a male donor in good health. Some clones in this sample may be carry-over from other donors' samples.

In DNA form, the CDR3 reads TGTGCCAGCAGCTCCCAGTTTCACGGGACTGAAGCTTTCTTT. It translates to CASSSQFHGTEAFF. The chain recombines TRBV7-6 with TRBJ1-1; no reliable D call. The CDR3 runs 14 residues. Germline V gene sequence: CDR1 SGHVS, CDR2 FNYEAQ. Trimming removed 4 bases from V and 5 bases from J, with 14 bases in between. The variable domain in full, with the rest retrieved from reference TRBV7-6 and TRBJ1-1, is GAGVSQSPRYKVTKRGQDVALRCDPISGHVSLYWYRQALGQGPEFLTYFNYEAQQDKSGLPNDRFSAERPEGSISTLTIQRTEQRDSAMYRCASSSQFHGTEAFFGQGTRLTVV.